The next 19 T cell receptor beta chains were all read from a single sample in a study of neurological immune-mediated disorders. TCRdb reprocessed the 5' RACE reads via MiXCR and lists one record per CDR3 protein. In the table there are about 65,000 distinct CDR3 sequences, approximately 4.2% of which are singletons. Sequencing used PBMCs. Receptors were obtained from a man over 45 with multiple sclerosis.

This clonotype was found many times. CDR3 in amino acids: CATSRQGASNNSPLHF. The CDR3 nucleotides are TGTGCCACCAGCAGACAGGGGGCGAGTAATAATTCACCCCTCCACTTT. The chain is built from TRBV15 and TRBJ1-6; 8 nucleotides agree with TRBD1. After removal of 2 bases from V and 5 bases from J, the junction contained 5 bases not matched to a gene. Germline V gives CDR1 LNHNV, CDR2 YYDKDF (reference sequence). The CDR3 runs to 16 residues.

A few counts support this clonotype. A read error is possible here, since a much larger clone lies one base away. Here the CDR3 omits its conserved ending phenylalanine or tryptophan, so a read error is the likely source. In nucleotides, the CDR3 is TGTGCCAGCAGTGAGACAGGGTGGACTGAAGCTTTCATT. This gives the protein CASSETGWTEAFI. The chain joins TRBV6-1 to TRBJ1-1, with 7 bases identical to TRBD1. V shed 3 bases and J 5 bases; nucleotides not matched to a gene: 3. Looked up from germline, CDR1 is MNHNS and CDR2 is SASEGT. The CDR3 is 13 amino acids.

This clonotype was seen many times. This chain links TRBV7-2 with TRBJ2-7; D may be TRBD1 (5 bases). V dropped 6 bases and J dropped 3 bases, with 9 bases sitting between them. This CDR3 is 12 amino acids long. Germline V gene lookup returns CDR1 SGHTA and CDR2 FQGNSA. DNA of the CDR3: TGTGCCAGCAGTTTCCAGGGCTACGAGCAGTACTTC. Residues: CASSFQGYEQYF.

This chain links TRBV5-6 with TRBJ2-1; the D is unclear. The V and J ends lost 1 base and 5 bases respectively, with 13 bases between them. This CDR3 comprises 15 residues. Per the germline V gene, CDR1 is SGHDT and CDR2 is YYEEEE. The CDR3 coding sequence is TGTGCCAGCAGCTTGTATAGGATGGGGAACAATGAGCAGTTCTTC. This codes for CASSLYRMGNNEQFF.

Ten or more counts support this clonotype. This sequence joins TRBV7-2 and TRBJ1-2, with TRBD1 matching 7 bases. Trimming removed 5 bases from V and 2 bases from J; junction bases left unmatched: 11. CDR3 size: 16 residues. CDR1 is SGHTA, CDR2 FQGNSA, per germline. The CDR3 is CASSVWPGQINYGYTF. The CDR3 nucleotides read TGTGCCAGCAGCGTATGGCCGGGACAGATAAACTATGGCTACACCTTC. Based on the CDR3 plus reference TRBV7-2 and TRBJ1-2, the full variable domain is GAGVSQSPSNKVTEKGKDVELRCDPISGHTALYWYRQSLGQGLEFLIYFQGNSAPDKSGLPSDRFSAERTGGSVSTLTIQRTQQEDSAVYLCASSVWPGQINYGYTFGSGTRLTVV.

This clonotype was recorded many times. The chain is built from TRBV5-1 and TRBJ1-1; no reliable D call. Looked up from germline, CDR1 is SGHRS and CDR2 is YFSETQ. V was cut by 1 base and J by 6 bases, with 13 bases left in between. This CDR3 is built from 14 residues. The CDR3 DNA follows: TGCGCCAGCAGCTTGTTTTGGGGTTCCCCTGAAGCTTTCTTT. Its protein product is CASSLFWGSPEAFF.

This clonotype occurred many times. The V call is TRBV5-1, the J call TRBJ2-5, with 7 bases aligning to TRBD2. The V segment lost 7 bases and the J segment 0 bases; nucleotides outside the gene matches: 3. Germline loops: CDR1 SGHRS, CDR2 YFSETQ. This CDR3 is built from 13 residues. CDR3 amino acids: CASGRGYQETQYF. The CDR3 DNA is TGCGCCAGCGGGCGGGGGTACCAAGAGACCCAGTACTTC.

This clonotype was seen repeatedly, ten times or more. In DNA, the CDR3 is TGTGCCAGCAGCCAACCGGGACAGACCTACGAGCAGTACTTC. This translates into CASSQPGQTYEQYF. The chain couples TRBV3-1 to TRBJ2-7, with 7 bases identical to TRBD1. CDR3 size: 14 residues. The germline V gene encodes CDR1 LGHDT and CDR2 YNNKEL (reference sequence). The J segment lost 2 bases and the V segment lost 2 bases, leaving 3 bases of the junction unmatched.

This clonotype came up many times. CDR3: CASSRTGADVQAFF. CDR3 sequence (DNA): TGCGCCAGCAGCAGGACAGGGGCGGACGTTCAAGCTTTCTTT. The chain has TRBV5-1 and TRBJ1-1; 9 positions match TRBD1. Germline V gene lookup returns CDR1 SGHRS and CDR2 YFSETQ. This CDR3 region has 14 residues. V gave up 4 bases and J gave up 9 bases; unmatched junction bases: 10.

This clonotype came up a few times. A read error may account for a junction end that differs from germline. The chain uses TRBV12-3 or TRBV12-4 and TRBJ1-5; perhaps TRBD1 as D (5 bases). The CDR3 covers 13 residues. CDR3 amino acids: CATRESSNQPQNF. CDR3 coding DNA: TGTGCCACCAGGGAATCGAGCAATCAGCCCCAGAATTTT.

This clonotype was picked up many times. The chain joins TRBV7-2 to TRBJ2-1, with TRBD2 matching over 9 bases. Germline values: CDR1 SGHTA, CDR2 FQGNSA. Trimming removed 5 bases from V and 4 bases from J; junction bases left unmatched: 9. CDR3 length: 16 residues. The CDR3 reads CASSPGGSGGYNEQFF. The CDR3 nucleotides read TGTGCCAGCAGCCCCGGTGGTAGCGGGGGTTACAATGAGCAGTTCTTC.

The chain employs TRBV20-1 and TRBJ2-1; a weak D match, TRBD1 (7 bases). This CDR3 has 15 amino acids. Germline CDR1 reads DFQATT; CDR2 reads SNEGSKA (reference sequence). Between the trimmed V and J ends, which lost 3 bases and 4 bases, there was a span of 16 bases. The CDR3 protein is CSASKVRGTYNEQFF. Here the CDR3 DNA reads TGCAGTGCTAGCAAGGTCAGGGGGACTTACAATGAGCAGTTCTTC.

This clonotype was counted ten times or more. The chain is built from TRBV6-1 and TRBJ2-3; 10 bases match TRBD2. CDR1 is MNHNS, CDR2 SASEGT, per germline. Trimming removed 5 bases from V and 0 bases from J; junction bases left unmatched: 23. The CDR3 totals 22 residues. CDR3: CASSPKWASGGVPRTSTDTQYF. The DNA for the CDR3 is TGTGCCAGCAGTCCCAAATGGGCTAGCGGGGGTGTACCAAGAACTAGCACAGATACGCAGTATTTT.

Ten or more counts support this clonotype. V and J are TRBV5-5 and TRBJ2-1, with 10 bases identical to TRBD1. CDR3 length: 15 residues. The V segment lost 4 bases and the J segment 6 bases; nucleotides outside the gene matches: 7. CDR1 and CDR2 (germline): SGHKS, YYEKEE (reference sequence). The CDR3 DNA sequence: TGTGCCAGCAGCCCTGGGACAGGGGTGGGCAATGAGCAGTTCTTC. It yields the protein CASSPGTGVGNEQFF.

The table lists this clonotype with many counts. The J gene is TRBJ2-5, the V gene TRBV20-1, with 9 bases lining up with TRBD2. The CDR3 extends over 13 amino acids. From germline, CDR1 is DFQATT and CDR2 SNEGSKA (reference sequence). Trimming took 3 bases from V and 5 from J; bases not matched to a gene: 4. CDR3 nucleotide sequence: TGCAGTGCTAGTAGCGGGGGATCGGAGACCCAGTACTTC. Protein product: CSASSGGSETQYF.

This clonotype was counted many times. The chain is built from TRBV5-1 and TRBJ1-2; D possibly corresponds to TRBD1 (5 bases). The length of the CDR3 is 15 residues. Per germline, CDR1 SGHRS and CDR2 YFSETQ. V lost 4 bases and J 8 bases, leaving 21 bases between the germline ends. The CDR3 region has the DNA TGCGCCAGCAGCCGGGCCCAGGGTAGTCAGCTCGGCTACACCTTC. It encodes CASSRAQGSQLGYTF. Variable domain in full (rest from reference TRBV5-1 and TRBJ1-2): KAGVTQTPRYLIKTRGQQVTLSCSPISGHRSVSWYQQTPGQGLQFLFEYFSETQRNKGNFPGRFSGRQFSNSRSEMNVSTLELGDSALYLCASSRAQGSQLGYTFGSGTRLTVV.

This clonotype was picked up many times. The chain couples TRBV5-1 to TRBJ2-3; D remains ambiguous. Between the trimmed V and J ends, which lost 7 bases and 1 base, there was a span of 16 bases. The CDR3 loop spans 15 amino acids. The V gene's germline CDR1 is SGHRS and CDR2 YFSETQ. The CDR3 region is CASSLESARTDTQYF. The CDR3 DNA reads as TGCGCCAGCTCCTTAGAGTCAGCCCGCACAGATACGCAGTATTTT.

This clonotype appeared many times. This rearrangement joins TRBV2 to TRBJ1-4; 7 bases fit TRBD1. Trimming cost V 11 bases and J 7 bases; bases outside gene matches: 7. The germline CDR1 and CDR2 sequences are SNHLY and FYNNEI. CDR3 length: 12 residues. The CDR3 loop reads CAASGGREKLFF. The CDR3 DNA is TGTGCCGCTTCAGGGGGTCGTGAAAAACTGTTTTTT. Filled out from reference TRBV2 and TRBJ1-4, the complete variable domain reads EPEVTQTPSHQVTQMGQEVILRCVPISNHLYFYWYRQILGQKVEFLVSFYNNEISEKSEIFDDQFSVERPDGSNFTLKIRSTKLEDSAMYFCAASGGREKLFFGSGTQLSVL.

The sample holds many counts of this clonotype. The chain links TRBV5-1 to TRBJ2-6; D uncertain. V was clipped by 5 bases and J by 0 bases, with 3 bases between them. Germline loops: CDR1 SGHRS, CDR2 YFSETQ. This CDR3 has 13 amino acids. The CDR3 spells CASRPSGANVLTF. The DNA for the CDR3 is TGCGCCAGCAGGCCCTCTGGGGCCAACGTCCTGACTTTC.